Reported below is one T cell receptor (beta chain). Antigen specificity is unknown. A sample-barcoded 5' primer and a J-beta primer mix were used in a second PCR of about 6 to 12 cycles. In TCRdb, the 5' RACE reads were re-called with MiXCR into one record per CDR3 protein. The table records about 1,500,000 distinct CDR3 sequences, 40% to 50% of them present only once. The donors, aged roughly 6 to 95, were healthy Caucasians from Russia. The sample belongs to a study of blood T cells in healthy people across ages. Findings of the study overall: There were more naive CD4+ cells and higher diversity in long-lived donors than in aged donors. PBMCs left unsorted prevented a conclusive naive versus antigen-experienced comparison.

This sequence originates from a woman aged 18-29 years in good health. Sequencing was performed on blood.

The CDR3 protein is CASRTEGTGELFF. The CDR3 DNA follows: TGTGCCAGCAGGACTGAGGGAACCGGGGAGCTGTTTTTT. The chain employs TRBV7-2 and TRBJ2-2, with D maybe TRBD2 (5 bases). The CDR3 is 13 residues long. Germline V lookup: CDR1 SGHTA, CDR2 FQGNSA. Trimming pared 6 bases from V and 5 bases from J, leaving 10 bases between.